The sequence of this T cell receptor beta chain was determined in a study of PD-L1 blockade in urothelial cancer. On the study more broadly: Patients' prior chemotherapy regimens numbered 0 to 3.

Overall study results and limits: Patients who had durable benefit saw their tumor-associated blood clones expand more at 3 weeks.

Some clones are missing from TCRdb's copy, which holds only in-frame ones; the method was immunoSEQ multiplex PCR. The sample holds 90,000 or so clones, more than 70% seen once. Documented time point: pretreatment peripheral blood. On this clone itself: What it binds is not known.

V gave up 4 bases and J gave up 1 base; unmatched junction bases: 12. Germline CDR1 reads LNHDA; CDR2 reads SQIVND (reference sequence). This CDR3 is built from 17 residues. The sequenced sample was PBMCs, obtained around atezolizumab (anti-PD-L1) treatment. The V call is TRBV19, the J call TRBJ1-2, with 7 bases lining up with TRBD1. The TCR comes from a woman aged 80 or over with urothelial cancer. The chain's CDR3 is CASSRPGTELFNYGYTF. CDR3 DNA sequence: TGTGCCAGTAGTAGACCCGGGACAGAACTTTTTAACTATGGCTACACCTTC.